This is a list of T cell receptor beta chains from one sample in a study of cytomegalovirus exposure and HLA in healthy donors. The assay was immunoSEQ multiplex PCR, and TCRdb's table has in-frame clones only and misses some. The repertoire holds about 120,000 clones, with around 80% as singletons. The sample taken for sequencing was PBMCs. The receptors were sampled from a man in his forties or fifties in good health and CMV-seronegative. The CDR3 runs from the conserved cysteine through the conserved F or W. The D gene is left open where the match is weak. Where a row states a size, it is once, few, many or the class of an expanded clone; other rows omit it.

>TRBV18|once|TRBD1|TRBJ2-7
TGTGCCAGCTCACCGATGAGGGGGCTGTCCTACGAGCAGTACTTC
CASSPMRGLSYEQYF
>TRBV5-1|-|TRBD1|TRBJ2-7
TGCGCCAGCAGGTCCGGGACAGGGTCCTACGAGCAGTACTTC
CASRSGTGSYEQYF
>TRBV30|-|-|TRBJ1-2
TGTGCCTGGAGTGTCCTCACTGATTATGGCTACACCTTC
CAWSVLTDYGYTF
>TRBV5-4|-|TRBD1|TRBJ2-7
TGTGCCAGCAGCAGGACAGGGATCCACGAGCAGTACTTC
CASSRTGIHEQYF
>TRBV9|once|-|TRBJ2-1
TGTGCCAGCAGCCCCAGCGCTCGTGGCAATGAGCAGTTCTTC
CASSPSARGNEQFF
>TRBV6-1|-|-|TRBJ2-7
TGTGCCAGCAGTGAAAGTTACAGGAGCCCCTACGAGCAGTACTTC
CASSESYRSPYEQYF
>TRBV7-7|once|-|TRBJ2-7
TGTGCTAGCAGCCTACTAGATAGCTTCTTAAACTACGAGCAGTACTTC
CASSLLDSFLNYEQYF
>TRBV28|-|-|TRBJ1-2
TGTGCCAGCAGTTCCCCCAGGGTCTGGGGCTACACCTTC
CASSSPRVWGYTF
>TRBV20-1|-|-|TRBJ2-7
TGCAGTGCTAGGGAGCGACACGAGCAGTACTTC
CSARERHEQYF
>TRBV28|-|TRBD2|TRBJ2-3
TGTGCCAGCACTACTAGCGGGAGTGGGGATACGCAGTATTTT
CASTTSGSGDTQYF
>TRBV30|few|-|TRBJ1-6
TGTGCCTGGAGCCCGACAGAGAATTCACCCCTCCACTTT
CAWSPTENSPLHF
>TRBV29-1|-|TRBD1|TRBJ2-7
TGCAGCGTGATTCGACAGGGTATAAGTTGGCCCGCGGGCGAGCAGTACTTC
CSVIRQGISWPAGEQYF
>TRBV28|-|-|TRBJ2-4
TGTGCCAGCAGCTCGACGGGGATAGCCAAAAACATTCAGTACTTC
CASSSTGIAKNIQYF
>TRBV21-1|-|-|TRBJ1-3
TGTGCCAGCAGCATCCGGGACAGGGGGCGAGGAAACACCATATATTTT
CASSIRDRGRGNTIYF
>TRBV13|-|TRBD2|TRBJ2-5
TGTGCCAGCAGCTTAAGTCTAGCGGGGGCAGAGACCCAGTACTTC
CASSLSLAGAETQYF
>TRBV2|few|TRBD1|TRBJ1-6
TGTGCCAGCAGTGGGACAGGGGGCATAGGTTCACCCCTCCACTTT
CASSGTGGIGSPLHF
>TRBV6-6|-|TRBD1|TRBJ2-7
TGTGCCAGCAGTGACACGCCAGGGGGATCCTACGAGCAGTACTTC
CASSDTPGGSYEQYF
>TRBV2|-|-|TRBJ1-5
TGTGCCAGCAGTGTAGTGAGGGCCTATAGCAATCAGCCCCAGCATTTT
CASSVVRAYSNQPQHF
>TRBV4-2|few|TRBD2|TRBJ2-1
TGTGCCAGCAGCCAAACCTCAGCGGGGTTCTCCTACAATGAGCAGTTCTTC
CASSQTSAGFSYNEQFF
>TRBV19|-|-|TRBJ1-3
TGTGCCAGTAGTATAGTAGTCCGATCCTCTGGAAACACCATATATTTT
CASSIVVRSSGNTIYF
>TRBV15|-|TRBD2|TRBJ2-3
TGTGCCACCAGCAGAGAGACTAGCGGGGGCACAGATACGCAGTATTTT
CATSRETSGGTDTQYF
>TRBV7-2|-|TRBD2|TRBJ2-1
TGTGCCAGCAGTCCTCCCGGGGCGGGAGTTGAGCAGTTCTTC
CASSPPGAGVEQFF
>TRBV29-1|-|-|TRBJ1-1
TGCAGCGTGGAAAAGACAGCCGACCGTGAAGCTTTCTTT
CSVEKTADREAFF
>TRBV27|-|-|TRBJ1-2
TGTGCCAGCAGCCCCTCAGGCTATGGTGGCTACACCTTC
CASSPSGYGGYTF
>TRBV27|-|TRBD1|TRBJ1-4
TGTGCCAGCAGACACCGACAGGGGGAAGCTAATGAAAAACTGTTTTTT
CASRHRQGEANEKLFF
>TRBV18|once|TRBD1|TRBJ2-7
TGTGCCACCGGGGACAGGTCAACATACGAGCAGTACTTC
CATGDRSTYEQYF